These 13 T cell receptor beta chains share one sample of origin, sequenced in a study of T-cell reconstitution after alpha-beta-depleted transplantation in children. Unique molecular identifiers were built into the TCRbeta library. TCRdb called the PCR reads again in MiXCR, with one record for every CDR3 protein. This repertoire shows approximately 1,000,000 distinct CDR3 sequences, under 30% found once; its top ten account for roughly 31%. Sequenced material: PBMCs, mostly from graft donor cells, taken 360 days after TCRalphabeta/CD19-depleted stem cell transplant. The receptors originated from a boy younger than two who had a stem cell transplant for SCID, so the T cells may come from the graft donor.

V is TRBV12-3 or TRBV12-4 and J is TRBJ1-4; D possibly corresponds to TRBD1 (5 bases). The CDR3 has 13 amino acids. With 8 bases removed from V and 4 bases from J, the gap between germline ends came to 11 bases. The CDR3 sequence is CASAQGLNEKLFF. The CDR3 DNA reads as TGTGCCAGCGCCCAGGGCCTTAATGAAAAACTGTTTTTT.

This clonotype was observed at least ten times. This chain uses TRBV29-1 with TRBJ1-1, with TRBD1 matching 8 bases. The length of the CDR3 is 13 residues. The V segment lost 7 bases and the J segment 0 bases; nucleotides outside the gene matches: 4. Per germline, CDR1 SQVTM and CDR2 ANQGSEA. The CDR3 reads CSARTGLNTEAFF. In DNA, the CDR3 is TGCAGCGCCCGGACAGGGCTGAACACTGAAGCTTTCTTT.

V is TRBV19 and J is TRBJ2-1; 7 bases are a match to TRBD2. This CDR3 has 14 residues. With V trimmed by 6 bases and J by 4 bases, 6 bases remained unmatched. Germline CDR1 is LNHDA and CDR2 is SQIVND (reference sequence). The chain's CDR3 is CASSPGLKYNEQFF. The CDR3 DNA is TGTGCCAGTAGCCCGGGACTAAAATACAATGAGCAGTTCTTC.

The V call is TRBV10-3, the J call TRBJ2-7, with TRBD1 as a possible D gene (6 bases). There are 14 residues in the CDR3. The germline V and J ends were trimmed by 7 bases and 7 bases, with 20 bases remaining between them. Germline CDR1 and CDR2: ENHRY and SYGVKD. CDR3 region: CAITQRRGSGEQYF. CDR3 coding DNA: TGTGCCATCACCCAACGTAGGGGGTCAGGGGAGCAGTACTTC.

The chain recombines TRBV12-3 or TRBV12-4 with TRBJ1-1, with 7 bases lining up with TRBD1. The ends lost 4 bases at V and 5 bases at J; junction bases unmatched: 16. The CDR3 spans 17 residues. In DNA, the CDR3 is TGTGCCAGCAGTTGGAGCGTTGGGACAGCCCTGAGGACTGAAGCTTTCTTT. As protein: CASSWSVGTALRTEAFF.

This clonotype was found a few times. The chain recombines TRBV29-1 with TRBJ2-1, with D possibly called TRBD1 or TRBD2 (6 bases each). V lost 4 bases to trimming and J lost 5 bases, with 12 bases between them. The CDR3 runs 13 residues. The germline gives CDR1 SQVTM, CDR2 ANQGSEA. The CDR3 protein is CSVGGAPDNEQFF. CDR3 nucleotide sequence: TGCAGCGTTGGGGGGGCCCCCGACAATGAGCAGTTCTTC.

V usage is TRBV15 and J usage is TRBJ1-1, with TRBD1 as a possible D gene (6 bases). Trimming left V 0 bases short and J 4 bases short, with 12 bases between. There are 15 residues in the CDR3. Germline V CDR1 and CDR2: LNHNV, YYDKDF (reference sequence). CDR3 protein: CATSRDAGVGTEAFF. DNA for the CDR3: TGTGCCACCAGCAGAGATGCAGGGGTCGGCACTGAAGCTTTCTTT.

The V gene is TRBV11-3, the J gene TRBJ1-5; D possibly corresponds to TRBD1 (5 bases). The CDR3 extends over 16 amino acids. With 0 bases removed from V and 3 bases from J, the gap between germline ends came to 12 bases. CDR1 SGHNT and CDR2 YENEEA come from the germline V gene. CDR3 protein: CASSLDWDPDNQPQHF. Written as DNA, the CDR3 is TGTGCCAGCAGCTTAGACTGGGACCCCGACAATCAGCCCCAGCATTTT.

The chain recombines TRBV9 with TRBJ2-1, with TRBD2 identical over 11 bases. The CDR3 totals 16 residues. Unmatched junction bases numbered 10, after V lost 4 bases and J lost 7 bases. Germline V CDR1 and CDR2: SGDLS, YYNGEE. As DNA, the CDR3 is TGTGCCAGCAGCCCCCGTAGCGGGGGGGCCAAAAATGAGCAGTTCTTC. Protein: CASSPRSGGAKNEQFF.

This chain uses TRBV4-1 with TRBJ1-5, with D perhaps matching TRBD1 (5 bases). Germline CDR1 is MGHRA and CDR2 is YSYEKL. CDR3 length: 15 amino acids. Trimming cost V 5 bases and J 2 bases, with 13 bases left between them. The CDR3 is CASSTGTEGNQPQHF. CDR3 sequence (DNA): TGCGCCAGCAGCACGGGGACTGAGGGCAATCAGCCCCAGCATTTT.

This chain joins TRBV5-6 and TRBJ2-1; 9 bases map to TRBD1. Looked up from germline, CDR1 is SGHDT and CDR2 is YYEEEE. Unmatched junction bases numbered 10, after V lost 5 bases and J lost 4 bases. The CDR3 runs 16 residues. The CDR3 sequence: CASSRDRGRRYNEQFF. The CDR3 coding sequence is TGTGCCAGCAGTCGTGACAGGGGGAGGAGGTACAATGAGCAGTTCTTC.

The genes are TRBV12-3 or TRBV12-4 and TRBJ2-5; D is perhaps TRBD1 (6 bases). V lost 7 bases, J lost 7 bases, and 25 bases lay in between. This CDR3 is 16 amino acids long. The CDR3 here is CASTKIRGVGKGTQYF. CDR3 DNA sequence: TGTGCCAGCACCAAAATCAGGGGCGTCGGGAAAGGGACCCAGTACTTC.

This clonotype was counted ten times or more. The chain is built from TRBV7-2 and TRBJ2-1; a possible D gene is TRBD2 (6 bases). Germline V gene data show CDR1 as SGHTA and CDR2 as FQGNSA. Trimming removed 0 bases from V and 8 bases from J, with 11 bases in between. The CDR3 contains 14 residues. The CDR3 DNA sequence: TGTGCCAGCAGCTTAGCCCGGGACTTGGATGAGCAGTTCTTC. Its protein is CASSLARDLDEQFF. Full variable domain (outside the CDR3, taken from reference TRBV7-2 and TRBJ2-1): GAGVSQSPSNKVTEKGKDVELRCDPISGHTALYWYRQSLGQGLEFLIYFQGNSAPDKSGLPSDRFSAERTGGSVSTLTIQRTQQEDSAVYLCASSLARDLDEQFFGPGTRLTVL.